The clone carrying this T cell receptor beta chain was observed at least ten times. Its antigen is not identified. This specimen belongs to a study of regulatory T cells in long-lasting Graves disease. Findings and limits, study-wide: Repertoires from persistent disease leaned toward TRBV28, TRBJ1-2 and TRBJ2-5. It is possible that accuracy was reduced by the small size of the sample.

Investigators prepared the TCR beta libraries by applying iRepertoire HTBI primers and Arm-PCR of CDR3 regions. TCRdb re-called the multiplex PCR reads through MiXCR, storing one row per CDR3 protein. The table lists 400,000 or so distinct CDR3 sequences, around 21% of them singletons, with about a fifth in the top ten. V lost 6 bases to trimming and J lost 6 bases; unmatched junction nucleotides: 8. CDR3 length: 14 amino acids. Germline-derived CDR1 and CDR2 are ENHRY and SYGVKD. As to time point: persistent/refractory GD, antithyroid drugs over 5 years with positive TRAb. Generation of the TCR library employed RNA extracted from PBMCs.

The V and J genes are TRBV10-3 and TRBJ2-5; 9 nucleotides agree with TRBD2. This receptor was taken from a female donor with Graves disease. The starting material was peripheral blood mononuclear cells (PBMCs), obtained when the disease was refractory, from a patient treated with antithyroid drugs. The CDR3 is CAISTGTSRQTQYF. The CDR3 region has the DNA TGTGCCATCAGCACCGGGACTAGCAGGCAGACCCAGTACTTC.